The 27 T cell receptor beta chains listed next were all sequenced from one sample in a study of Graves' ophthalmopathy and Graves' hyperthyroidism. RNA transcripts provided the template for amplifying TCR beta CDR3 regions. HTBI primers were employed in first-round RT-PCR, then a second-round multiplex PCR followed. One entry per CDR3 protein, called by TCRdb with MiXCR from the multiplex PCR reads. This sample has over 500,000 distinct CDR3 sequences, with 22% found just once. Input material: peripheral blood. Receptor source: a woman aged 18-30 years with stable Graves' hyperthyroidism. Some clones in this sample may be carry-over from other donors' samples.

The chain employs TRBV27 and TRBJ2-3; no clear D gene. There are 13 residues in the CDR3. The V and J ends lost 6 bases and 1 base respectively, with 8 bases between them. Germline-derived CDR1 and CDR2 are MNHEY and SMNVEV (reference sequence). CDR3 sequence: CASSLPGTDTQYF. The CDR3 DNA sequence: TGTGCCAGCAGCCTCCCGGGCACAGATACGCAGTATTTT.

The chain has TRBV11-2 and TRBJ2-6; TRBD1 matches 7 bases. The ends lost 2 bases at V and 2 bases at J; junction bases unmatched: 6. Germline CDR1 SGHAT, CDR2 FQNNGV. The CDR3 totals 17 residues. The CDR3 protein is CASSLLFRGTGANVLTF. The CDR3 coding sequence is TGTGCCAGCAGCTTACTCTTCAGGGGGACTGGGGCCAACGTCCTGACTTTC.

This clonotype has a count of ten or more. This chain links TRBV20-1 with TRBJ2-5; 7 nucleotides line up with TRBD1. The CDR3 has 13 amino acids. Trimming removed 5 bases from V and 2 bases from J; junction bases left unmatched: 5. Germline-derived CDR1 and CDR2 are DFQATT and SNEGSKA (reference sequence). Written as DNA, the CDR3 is TGCAGTGCTGTGGGACAGACACAAGAGACCCAGTACTTC. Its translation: CSAVGQTQETQYF.

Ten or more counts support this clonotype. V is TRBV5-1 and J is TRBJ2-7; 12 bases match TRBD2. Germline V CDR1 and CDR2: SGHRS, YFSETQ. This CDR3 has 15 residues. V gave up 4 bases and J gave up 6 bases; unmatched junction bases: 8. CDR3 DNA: TGCGCCAGCAGCGGGAGACTAGCGGGAGTTGCCGAGCAGTACTTC. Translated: CASSGRLAGVAEQYF.

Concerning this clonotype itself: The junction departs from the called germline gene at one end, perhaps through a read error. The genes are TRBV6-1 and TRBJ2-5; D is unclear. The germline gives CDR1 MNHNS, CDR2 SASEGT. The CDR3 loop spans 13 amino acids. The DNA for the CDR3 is TGTGCCAGCAGCCGTATAGGGAAAGAGACTCAGTACTTC. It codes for CASSRIGKETQYF.

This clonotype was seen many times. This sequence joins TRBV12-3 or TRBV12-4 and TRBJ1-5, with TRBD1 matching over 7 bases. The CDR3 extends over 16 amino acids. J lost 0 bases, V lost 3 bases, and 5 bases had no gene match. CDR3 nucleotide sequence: TGTGCCAGCAGTTTGTGGCAGGGGGATAGCAATCAGCCCCAGCATTTT. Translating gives CASSLWQGDSNQPQHF.

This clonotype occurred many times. The CDR3 sequence is CSASIQYSNQPQHF. Written as DNA, the CDR3 is TGCAGTGCTAGTATACAATATAGCAATCAGCCCCAGCATTTT. This chain joins TRBV20-1 and TRBJ1-5; D uncertain. The CDR3 totals 14 residues. Germline V gene lookup returns CDR1 DFQATT and CDR2 SNEGSKA (reference sequence). Deletions cut 3 bases from V and 0 bases from J, with 9 bases between.

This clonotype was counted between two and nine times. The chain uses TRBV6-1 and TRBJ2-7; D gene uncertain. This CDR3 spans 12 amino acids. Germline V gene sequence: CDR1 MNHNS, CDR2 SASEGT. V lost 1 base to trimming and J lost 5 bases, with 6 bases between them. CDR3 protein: CASSEGLDEQYF. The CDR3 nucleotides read TGTGCCAGCAGTGAAGGGCTAGACGAGCAGTACTTC.

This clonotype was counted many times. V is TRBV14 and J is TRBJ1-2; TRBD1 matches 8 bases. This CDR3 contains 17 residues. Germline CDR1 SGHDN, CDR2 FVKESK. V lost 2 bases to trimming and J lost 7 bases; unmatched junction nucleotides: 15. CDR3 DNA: TGTGCCAGCAGCCAAAGGGGCTCCGGGACAGGAGGGCCTGGCTACACCTTC. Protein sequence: CASSQRGSGTGGPGYTF.

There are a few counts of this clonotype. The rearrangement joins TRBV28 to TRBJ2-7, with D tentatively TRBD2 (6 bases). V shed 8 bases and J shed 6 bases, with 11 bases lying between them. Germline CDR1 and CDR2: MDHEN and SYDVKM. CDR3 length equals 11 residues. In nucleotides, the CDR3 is TGTGCCAGCGGGGGGTTCGGCGAGCAGTACTTC. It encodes CASGGFGEQYF.

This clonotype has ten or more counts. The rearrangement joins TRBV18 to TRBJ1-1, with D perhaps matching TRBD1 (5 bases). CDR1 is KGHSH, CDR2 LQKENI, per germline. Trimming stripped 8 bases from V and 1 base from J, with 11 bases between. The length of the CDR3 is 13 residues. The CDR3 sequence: CASSPTGNTEAFF. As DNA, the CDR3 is TGTGCCAGCAGCCCCACAGGGAACACTGAAGCTTTCTTT.

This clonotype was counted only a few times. CDR3 in DNA: TGCAGTGCTGAACCGGGACAGAACTACGAGCAGTACTTC. Translating it yields CSAEPGQNYEQYF. The rearrangement links TRBV20-1 to TRBJ2-7; 7 bases map to TRBD1. Germline trimming cut 5 bases from V and 3 bases from J; bases unmatched to any gene: 7. Germline CDR1 is DFQATT and CDR2 is SNEGSKA (reference sequence). This CDR3 is built from 13 residues.

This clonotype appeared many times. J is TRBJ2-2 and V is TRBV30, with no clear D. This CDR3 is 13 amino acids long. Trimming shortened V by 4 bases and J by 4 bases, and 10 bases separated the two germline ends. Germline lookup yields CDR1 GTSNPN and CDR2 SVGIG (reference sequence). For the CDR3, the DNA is TGTGCCTGGAACGGGTTAAGCACCGGGGAGCTGTTTTTT. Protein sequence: CAWNGLSTGELFF.

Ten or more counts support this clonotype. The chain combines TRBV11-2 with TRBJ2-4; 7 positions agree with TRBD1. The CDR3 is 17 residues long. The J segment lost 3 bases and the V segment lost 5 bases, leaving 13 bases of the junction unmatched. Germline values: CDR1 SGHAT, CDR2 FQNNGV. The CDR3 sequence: CASSEDRGQGVKNIQYF. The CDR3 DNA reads TGTGCCAGCAGCGAGGACAGAGGCCAGGGGGTCAAAAACATTCAGTACTTC.

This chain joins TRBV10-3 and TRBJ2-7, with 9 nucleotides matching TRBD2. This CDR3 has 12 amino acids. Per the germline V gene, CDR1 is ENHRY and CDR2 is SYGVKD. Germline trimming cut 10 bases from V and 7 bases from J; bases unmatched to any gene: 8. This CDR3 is CATSLAGEEQYF. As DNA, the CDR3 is TGTGCCACCTCGTTAGCGGGAGAAGAGCAGTACTTC.

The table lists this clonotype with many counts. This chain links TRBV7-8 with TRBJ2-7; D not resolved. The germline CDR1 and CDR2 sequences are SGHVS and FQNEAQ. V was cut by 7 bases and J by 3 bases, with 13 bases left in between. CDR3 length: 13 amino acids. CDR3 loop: CASTLGLFYEQYF. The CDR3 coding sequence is TGTGCCAGCACCCTAGGGTTGTTCTACGAGCAGTACTTC.

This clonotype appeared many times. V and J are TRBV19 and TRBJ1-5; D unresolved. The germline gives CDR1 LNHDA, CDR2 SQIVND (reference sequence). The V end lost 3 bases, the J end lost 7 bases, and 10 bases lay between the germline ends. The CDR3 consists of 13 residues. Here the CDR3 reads CASSIRAGQPQHF. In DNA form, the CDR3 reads TGTGCCAGTAGTATTAGGGCCGGGCAGCCCCAGCATTTT.

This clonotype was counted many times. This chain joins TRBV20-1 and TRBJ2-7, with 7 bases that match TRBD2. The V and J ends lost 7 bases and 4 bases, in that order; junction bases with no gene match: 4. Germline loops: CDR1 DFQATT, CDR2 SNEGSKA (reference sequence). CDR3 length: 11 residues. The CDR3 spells CSGLAVYEQYF. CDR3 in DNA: TGCAGTGGCCTAGCGGTATACGAGCAGTACTTC.

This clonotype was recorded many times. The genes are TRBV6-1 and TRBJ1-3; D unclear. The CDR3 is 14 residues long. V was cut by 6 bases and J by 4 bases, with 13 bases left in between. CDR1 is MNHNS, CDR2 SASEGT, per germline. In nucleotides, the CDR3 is TGTGCCAGCAGACCTGACACGGGGGGAAACACCATATATTTT. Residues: CASRPDTGGNTIYF.

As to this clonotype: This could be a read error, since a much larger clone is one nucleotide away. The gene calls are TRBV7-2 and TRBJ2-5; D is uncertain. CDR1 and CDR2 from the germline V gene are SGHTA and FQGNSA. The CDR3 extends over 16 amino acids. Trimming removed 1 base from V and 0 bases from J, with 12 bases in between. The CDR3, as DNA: TGTGCCAGCAGCTTAGGGCTACCACAGTACCAAGAGACCCAGTACTTC. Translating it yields CASSLGLPQYQETQYF. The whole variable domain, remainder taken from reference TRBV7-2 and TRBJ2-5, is GAGVSQSPSNKVTEKGKDVELRCDPISGHTALYWYRQSLGQGLEFLIYFQGNSAPDKSGLPSDRFSAERTGGSVSTLTIQRTQQEDSAVYLCASSLGLPQYQETQYFGPGTRLLVL.

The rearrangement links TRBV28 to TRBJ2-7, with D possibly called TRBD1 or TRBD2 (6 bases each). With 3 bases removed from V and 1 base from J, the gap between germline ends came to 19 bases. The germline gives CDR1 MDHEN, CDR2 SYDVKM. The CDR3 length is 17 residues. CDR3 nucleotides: TGTGCCAGCAGTTTCTCGATACAGGGAGGTACGTCCTACGAGCAGTACTTC. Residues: CASSFSIQGGTSYEQYF.

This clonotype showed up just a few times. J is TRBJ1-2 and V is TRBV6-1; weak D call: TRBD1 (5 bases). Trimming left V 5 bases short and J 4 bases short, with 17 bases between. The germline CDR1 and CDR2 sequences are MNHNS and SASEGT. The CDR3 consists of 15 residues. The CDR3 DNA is TGTGCCAGCAGTACCCCCCAGGGAGGTGGCTATGGCTACACCTTC. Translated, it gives CASSTPQGGGYGYTF.

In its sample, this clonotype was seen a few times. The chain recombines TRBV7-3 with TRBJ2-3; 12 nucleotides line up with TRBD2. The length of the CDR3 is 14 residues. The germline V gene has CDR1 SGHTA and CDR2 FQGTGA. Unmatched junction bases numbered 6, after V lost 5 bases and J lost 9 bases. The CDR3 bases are TGTGCCAGCAGCGCTCTAGCGGGGGGGGGAACGCAGTATTTT. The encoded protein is CASSALAGGGTQYF.

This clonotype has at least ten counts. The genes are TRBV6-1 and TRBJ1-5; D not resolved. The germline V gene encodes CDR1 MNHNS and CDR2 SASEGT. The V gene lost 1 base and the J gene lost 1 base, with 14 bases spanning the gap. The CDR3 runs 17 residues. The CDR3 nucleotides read TGTGCCAGCAGTGAAGAGCCAGATATGATAAGCAATCAGCCCCAGCATTTT. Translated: CASSEEPDMISNQPQHF.

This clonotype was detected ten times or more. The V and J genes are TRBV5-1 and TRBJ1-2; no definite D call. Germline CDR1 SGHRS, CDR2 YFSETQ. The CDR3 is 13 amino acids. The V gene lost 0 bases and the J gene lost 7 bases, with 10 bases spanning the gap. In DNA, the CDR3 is TGCGCCAGCAGCTTGGGACAAGGGCTTGGCTACACCTTC. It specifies CASSLGQGLGYTF.

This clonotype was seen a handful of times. CDR3 sequence: CASSSGTAGRYEQYF. CDR3 coding DNA: TGTGCCAGCAGTTCCGGGACCGCCGGGCGCTACGAGCAGTACTTC. The genes are TRBV6-5 and TRBJ2-7; either TRBD1 or TRBD2 may supply D (5 bases each). V gave up 4 bases and J gave up 3 bases, with 16 bases separating them. In germline, CDR1 is MNHEY, CDR2 SVGAGI. This CDR3 spans 15 amino acids.

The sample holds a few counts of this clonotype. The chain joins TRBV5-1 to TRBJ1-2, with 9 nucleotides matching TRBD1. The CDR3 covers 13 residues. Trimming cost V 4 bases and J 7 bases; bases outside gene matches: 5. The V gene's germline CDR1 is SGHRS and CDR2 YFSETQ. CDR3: CASSPGQGIGYTF. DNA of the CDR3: TGCGCCAGCAGCCCGGGACAGGGTATTGGCTACACCTTC. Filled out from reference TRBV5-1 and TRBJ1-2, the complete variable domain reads KAGVTQTPRYLIKTRGQQVTLSCSPISGHRSVSWYQQTPGQGLQFLFEYFSETQRNKGNFPGRFSGRQFSNSRSEMNVSTLELGDSALYLCASSPGQGIGYTFGSGTRLTVV.